The 30 T cell receptor beta chains in this list originate from one sample, sequenced in a study of identifying expanded T cells in peripheral blood (dated 2019 in TCRdb). Library preparation employed the immunoSEQ multiplex PCR assay. Held by TCRdb, this immuneACCESS table contains in-frame sequences only and omits some clones. Under half of the omission traces to an unresolved V gene where checked; the cause of the rest is unknown. The sample table contains 84,000 or so clones; only one count was recorded for over 75% of them. Of the sample, about 3% is held by the ten largest clones. Sequencing was carried out using blood. The source is a person aged 18-69 years in good health.

The chain recombines TRBV5-4 with TRBJ1-2; D uncertain. V lost 0 bases, J lost 4 bases, and 7 bases lay in between. Germline V lookup: CDR1 SGHNT, CDR2 YYREEE (reference sequence). The CDR3 runs 13 residues. The CDR3 sequence is CASSLETGYGYTF. DNA of the CDR3: TGTGCCAGCAGCTTGGAGACGGGCTATGGCTACACCTTC.

For the CDR3, the DNA is TGTGCCAGCAGCTTACGGCCGGCGGGAGGCCAAGAGACCCAGTACTTC. It specifies CASSLRPAGGQETQYF. The rearrangement uses TRBV7-8 and TRBJ2-5; TRBD2 agrees at 8 bases. With 2 bases clipped from V and 1 base from J, the junction kept 6 bases outside the gene matches. CDR1 and CDR2 (germline): SGHVS, FQNEAQ. The CDR3 length is 16 residues.

The genes are TRBV27 and TRBJ2-1; 8 bases map to TRBD1. Germline values: CDR1 MNHEY, CDR2 SMNVEV (reference sequence). The CDR3 is 13 amino acids. V dropped 6 bases and J dropped 7; count of bases not matched to a gene: 5. CDR3 residues: CASRTGEANEQFF. DNA of the CDR3: TGTGCCAGCAGGACAGGGGAAGCTAATGAGCAGTTCTTC.

V is TRBV10-3 and J is TRBJ1-6; no firm D call. The CDR3 spans 14 residues. Trimming removed 6 bases at V and 0 bases at J, with 6 bases between. Germline V CDR1 and CDR2: ENHRY, SYGVKD. The CDR3 DNA follows: TGTGCCATCAGCGTGAGCTCCTATAATTCACCCCTCCACTTT. The encoded protein is CAISVSSYNSPLHF.

This clone was counted a single time. The chain is built from TRBV10-2 and TRBJ2-7, with D unclear. V lost 3 bases to trimming and J lost 0 bases, with 9 bases between them. Germline CDR1 WSHSY, CDR2 SAAADI. There are 14 residues in the CDR3. CDR3 nucleotides: TGCGCCAGCAGTGACCCTAGGAGCTCCTACGAGCAGTACTTC. Amino acids: CASSDPRSSYEQYF.

The chain uses TRBV2 and TRBJ1-1; 10 nucleotides align to TRBD1. The germline gives CDR1 SNHLY, CDR2 FYNNEI. V gave up 7 bases and J gave up 11 bases; unmatched junction bases: 10. This CDR3 comprises 13 residues. For the CDR3, the DNA is TGTGCCAGCACCGAGAGGGACAGGGGTCGTGCTTTCTTT. This translates into CASTERDRGRAFF.

V is TRBV18 and J is TRBJ2-1; TRBD2 agrees at 12 bases. CDR1 KGHSH and CDR2 LQKENI come from the germline V gene. The CDR3 is 15 residues long. V dropped 3 bases and J dropped 7; count of bases not matched to a gene: 4. CDR3 sequence: CASSPSLAGGNEQFF. The CDR3 bases are TGTGCCAGCTCACCGTCCCTAGCGGGAGGGAATGAGCAGTTCTTC.

In its sample, this clone was seen once. The chain is built from TRBV10-3 and TRBJ1-4, with a possible D match to TRBD1 (5 bases). CDR3 size: 15 residues. Germline-derived CDR1 and CDR2 are ENHRY and SYGVKD. V was shortened by 5 bases and J by 3 bases, with 13 bases between the two germline ends. The CDR3 bases are TGTGCCATCAGTTCCTCGGGGGGGTCTAATGAAAAACTGTTTTTT. It translates to CAISSSGGSNEKLFF.

The chain employs TRBV7-2 and TRBJ2-3, with 12 positions matching TRBD1. The CDR3 length is 14 residues. V trimming: 5 bases; J trimming: 7 bases; junction bases outside the gene matches: 4. CDR1 is SGHTA, CDR2 FQGNSA, per germline. CDR3 DNA sequence: TGTGCCAGCAGCGGGGACAGGGGGCGCAATACGCAGTATTTT. Its protein product is CASSGDRGRNTQYF. The whole variable domain, filled in from reference TRBV7-2 and TRBJ2-3, reads GAGVSQSPSNKVTEKGKDVELRCDPISGHTALYWYRQSLGQGLEFLIYFQGNSAPDKSGLPSDRFSAERTGGSVSTLTIQRTQQEDSAVYLCASSGDRGRNTQYFGPGTRLTVL.

V usage is TRBV9 and J usage is TRBJ2-7; 9 bases map to TRBD2. The length of the CDR3 is 16 residues. The V gene end was trimmed by 3 bases and the J gene end by 6 bases; junction bases not matched to a gene: 13. Germline V gene sequence: CDR1 SGDLS, CDR2 YYNGEE. The DNA of the CDR3 is TGTGCCAGCAGCGCCGGTAGCGGGAGTGGGAAGATCGAGCAGTACTTC. Its translation is CASSAGSGSGKIEQYF.

The chain joins TRBV4-1 to TRBJ2-1, with TRBD2 matching over 10 bases. The CDR3 runs 16 residues. Germline values: CDR1 MGHRA, CDR2 YSYEKL. Trimming cost V 1 base and J 9 bases; bases outside gene matches: 9. The CDR3 DNA follows: TGCGCCAGCAGCCAAGTGGCGGCTAGCGGGGGAGGTGAGCAGTTCTTC. This encodes CASSQVAASGGGEQFF.

This clone is a singleton in its sample. The chain links TRBV11-2 to TRBJ2-5; a possible D gene is TRBD2 (5 bases). CDR3 length: 13 amino acids. V lost 5 bases, J lost 7 bases, and 14 bases lay in between. The germline V gene encodes CDR1 SGHAT and CDR2 FQNNGV. The chain's CDR3 is CASSRAARGTQYF. The CDR3 DNA sequence: TGTGCCAGCAGCCGGGCGGCCCGGGGGACCCAGTACTTC.

V usage is TRBV11-2 and J usage is TRBJ2-1; no clear D. V was trimmed by 4 bases and J by 3 bases, leaving 22 bases between them. The V gene's germline CDR1 is SGHAT and CDR2 FQNNGV. This CDR3 has 18 residues. CDR3 coding DNA: TGTGCCAGCAGCTCCACTTCCACATTAGGCAGACGCTACAATGAGCAGTTCTTC. This encodes CASSSTSTLGRRYNEQFF.

This chain uses TRBV6-6 with TRBJ1-2, with D unresolved. The V end lost 4 bases, the J end lost 8 bases, and 8 bases lay between the germline ends. Germline-derived CDR1 and CDR2 are MNHNY and SVGAGI (reference sequence). The CDR3 covers 11 residues. The CDR3 DNA reads TGTGCCAGCAGTTCAAGCGGGGGCTACACCTTC. Translated: CASSSSGGYTF.

The chain uses TRBV1 and TRBJ2-2; the table's D call TRBD1 went unverified against the DNA. TRBV1 is a recognized pseudogene. This CDR3 spans 15 amino acids. CDR3 sequence reads: CTSQGTGETTGELFF. CDR3 sequence (DNA): TGCACCAGTCAGGGGACAGGGGAGACCACCGGGGAGCTGTTTTTT.

This chain connects TRBV5-1 to TRBJ2-1; D not resolved. The CDR3 sequence is 14 residues long. CDR1 is SGHRS, CDR2 YFSETQ, per germline. Trimming shortened V by 2 bases and J by 7 bases, and 13 bases separated the two germline ends. CDR3 DNA sequence: TGCGCCAGCAGCTTTTTTTCCCCAAGGAATGAGCAGTTCTTC. Its protein product is CASSFFSPRNEQFF.

This rearrangement joins TRBV4-3 to TRBJ2-1; TRBD2 matches 14 bases. CDR1 and CDR2 from the germline V gene are LGHNA and YSLEER. Trimming took 0 bases from V and 0 from J; bases not matched to a gene: 4. CDR3 length equals 19 residues. The CDR3: CASSQDGTSGRPSYNEQFF. The CDR3 nucleotides read TGCGCCAGCAGCCAAGATGGGACTAGCGGGAGACCCTCCTACAATGAGCAGTTCTTC.

The chain is built from TRBV4-1 and TRBJ2-5, with 7 bases fitting TRBD1. This CDR3 comprises 16 residues. CDR1 and CDR2 from the germline V gene are MGHRA and YSYEKL. V trimming: 6 bases; J trimming: 1 base; junction bases outside the gene matches: 11. This chain's CDR3 is CASSQPTTGVQETQYF. Written as DNA, the CDR3 is TGCGCCAGCAGTCAACCTACAACAGGGGTCCAAGAGACCCAGTACTTC.

The J gene is TRBJ2-1, the V gene TRBV5-1, with D tentatively TRBD1 (5 bases). V lost 4 bases, J lost 7 bases, and 15 bases lay in between. The CDR3 extends over 14 amino acids. The germline CDR1 and CDR2 sequences are SGHRS and YFSETQ. The CDR3, as DNA: TGCGCCAGCAGCCTGGATTCCAGGGTGAATGAGCAGTTCTTC. Its protein is CASSLDSRVNEQFF.

This clone showed up just a few times. CDR3 residues: CASSLLAGSLGEQFF. The DNA for the CDR3 is TGTGCCAGCAGTTTGCTAGCGGGATCGCTGGGTGAGCAGTTCTTC. V is TRBV27 and J is TRBJ2-1; 9 bases fit TRBD2. The length of the CDR3 is 15 residues. V was clipped by 3 bases and J by 9 bases; unmatched bases: 9. Germline V gene sequence: CDR1 MNHEY, CDR2 SMNVEV (reference sequence).

V gene TRBV19 combines with J gene TRBJ1-4; D gene unclear. Germline lookup yields CDR1 LNHDA and CDR2 SQIVND (reference sequence). The CDR3 totals 16 residues. The V end was cut by 5 bases, the J end by 4 bases, with 17 bases between. The CDR3 DNA reads as TGTGCCAGTAGTCCTCGTATGGGAGGGCATAATGAAAAACTGTTTTTT. It translates to CASSPRMGGHNEKLFF.

The chain joins TRBV9 to TRBJ1-5, with D perhaps matching TRBD1 (5 bases). Germline CDR1 reads SGDLS; CDR2 reads YYNGEE. V was clipped by 0 bases and J by 4 bases, with 11 bases between them. The CDR3 totals 15 residues. The CDR3 DNA is TGTGCCAGCAGCGTAGGCGGGGGGGGAAATCAGCCCCAGCATTTT. This codes for CASSVGGGGNQPQHF.

This clone has only a few counts. The chain has TRBV15 and TRBJ2-1; D may be TRBD2 (6 bases). Trimming removed 2 bases at V and 1 base at J, with 15 bases between. Germline V CDR1 and CDR2: LNHNV, YYDKDF (reference sequence). This CDR3 is built from 17 residues. The CDR3 region has the DNA TGTGCCACCAGCAGACCCAGGGTGGCGGGATCCTACAATGAGCAGTTCTTC. Its translation is CATSRPRVAGSYNEQFF.

The chain is built from TRBV2 and TRBJ1-1, with TRBD1 matching 9 bases. After removal of 6 bases from V and 7 bases from J, the junction contained 9 bases not matched to a gene. CDR3 length equals 14 residues. Per germline, CDR1 SNHLY and CDR2 FYNNEI. Written as DNA, the CDR3 is TGTGCCAGCAGCGCTGGGACAGGGCCTTTTGAAGCTTTCTTT. Residues: CASSAGTGPFEAFF.

V is TRBV11-2 and J is TRBJ2-7, with TRBD1 as a possible D gene (5 bases). Germline values: CDR1 SGHAT, CDR2 FQNNGV. The CDR3 consists of 14 residues. V was cut by 5 bases and J by 2 bases, with 13 bases left in between. The DNA of the CDR3 is TGTGCCAGCAGCACCCGACAGAATACCTACGAGCAGTACTTC. This encodes CASSTRQNTYEQYF. The complete variable domain, with remaining parts taken from reference TRBV11-2 and TRBJ2-7, reads EAGVAQSPRYKIIEKRQSVAFWCNPISGHATLYWYQQILGQGPKLLIQFQNNGVVDDSQLPKDRFSAERLKGVDSTLKIQPAKLEDSAVYLCASSTRQNTYEQYFGPGTRLTVT.

This clone came up once. V usage is TRBV2 and J usage is TRBJ1-1; 8 positions agree with TRBD1. The CDR3 is 12 amino acids. With V trimmed by 6 bases and J by 10 bases, 7 bases remained unmatched. The germline gives CDR1 SNHLY, CDR2 FYNNEI. The CDR3 DNA is TGTGCCAGCAGAAACCGGGACAGGACAGCTTTCTTT. It encodes CASRNRDRTAFF.

The chain joins TRBV10-3 to TRBJ1-2, with 9 positions matching TRBD1. CDR1 and CDR2 (germline): ENHRY, SYGVKD. The CDR3 has 15 residues. Trimming removed 2 bases from V and 8 bases from J; junction bases left unmatched: 9. The CDR3: CAISELEQGAKGYTF. As DNA, the CDR3 is TGTGCCATCAGTGAGCTGGAACAGGGGGCTAAAGGCTACACCTTC.

CDR3 bases: TGTGCCAGCAGTTTCGAAAGCGGGATGCAGTACTTC. It specifies CASSFESGMQYF. The chain has TRBV28 and TRBJ2-7; the match to TRBD2 covers 7 bases. Germline V gives CDR1 MDHEN, CDR2 SYDVKM. V lost 3 bases to trimming and J lost 9 bases; unmatched junction nucleotides: 5. The CDR3 contains 12 residues.

This chain links TRBV10-2 with TRBJ1-2; tentative D call: TRBD1 (6 bases). Deletions cut 2 bases from V and 3 bases from J, with 7 bases between. The V gene's germline CDR1 is WSHSY and CDR2 SAAADI. The CDR3 runs to 13 residues. The CDR3 protein is CASSETGYYGYTF. The CDR3 DNA sequence: TGCGCCAGCAGTGAGACAGGGTACTATGGCTACACCTTC.

This chain connects TRBV27 to TRBJ2-7; 8 bases align to TRBD2. CDR1 MNHEY and CDR2 SMNVEV come from the germline V gene (reference sequence). V was clipped by 6 bases and J by 5 bases; unmatched bases: 3. CDR3 length equals 12 residues. CDR3 sequence reads: CASRGLDDEQYF. CDR3 in DNA: TGTGCCAGCAGGGGACTAGACGACGAGCAGTACTTC.